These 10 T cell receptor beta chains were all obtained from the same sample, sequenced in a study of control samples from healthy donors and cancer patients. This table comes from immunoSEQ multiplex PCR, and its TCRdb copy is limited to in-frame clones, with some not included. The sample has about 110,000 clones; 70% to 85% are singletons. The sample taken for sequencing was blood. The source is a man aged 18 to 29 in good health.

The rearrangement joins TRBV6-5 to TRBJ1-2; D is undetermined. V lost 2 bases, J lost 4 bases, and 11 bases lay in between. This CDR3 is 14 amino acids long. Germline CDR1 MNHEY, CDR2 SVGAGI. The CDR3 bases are TGTGCCAGCAGTTACGGGTGGGGTGTCTATGGCTACACCTTC. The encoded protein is CASSYGWGVYGYTF.

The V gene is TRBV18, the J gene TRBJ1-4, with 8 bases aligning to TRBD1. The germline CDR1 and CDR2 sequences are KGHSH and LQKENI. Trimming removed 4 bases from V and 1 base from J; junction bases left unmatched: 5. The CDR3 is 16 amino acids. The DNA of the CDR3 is TGTGCCAGCTCACGCCAGGGGGCAGGAACTAATGAAAAACTGTTTTTT. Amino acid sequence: CASSRQGAGTNEKLFF.

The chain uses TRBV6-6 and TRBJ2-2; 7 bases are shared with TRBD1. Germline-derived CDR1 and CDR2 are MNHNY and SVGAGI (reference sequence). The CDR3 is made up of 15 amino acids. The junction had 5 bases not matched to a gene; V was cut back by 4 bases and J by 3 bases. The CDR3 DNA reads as TGTGCCAGCAGTTCACCAGACAGGGACACCGGGGAGCTGTTTTTT. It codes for CASSSPDRDTGELFF.

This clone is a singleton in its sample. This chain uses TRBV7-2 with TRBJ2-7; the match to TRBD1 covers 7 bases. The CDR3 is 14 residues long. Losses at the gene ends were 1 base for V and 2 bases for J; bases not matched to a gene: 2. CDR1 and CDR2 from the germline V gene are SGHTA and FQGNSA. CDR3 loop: CASSLDRGTYEQYF. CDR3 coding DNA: TGTGCCAGCAGCTTAGACAGGGGAACCTACGAGCAGTACTTC. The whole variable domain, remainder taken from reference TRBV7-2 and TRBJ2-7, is GAGVSQSPSNKVTEKGKDVELRCDPISGHTALYWYRQSLGQGLEFLIYFQGNSAPDKSGLPSDRFSAERTGGSVSTLTIQRTQQEDSAVYLCASSLDRGTYEQYFGPGTRLTVT.

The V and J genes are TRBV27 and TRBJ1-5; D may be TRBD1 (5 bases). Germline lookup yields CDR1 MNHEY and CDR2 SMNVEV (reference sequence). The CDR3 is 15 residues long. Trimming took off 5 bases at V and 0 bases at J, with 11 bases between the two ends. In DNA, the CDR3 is TGTGCCAGCAGTCTCGAAGGACATAGCAATCAGCCCCAGCATTTT. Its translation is CASSLEGHSNQPQHF.

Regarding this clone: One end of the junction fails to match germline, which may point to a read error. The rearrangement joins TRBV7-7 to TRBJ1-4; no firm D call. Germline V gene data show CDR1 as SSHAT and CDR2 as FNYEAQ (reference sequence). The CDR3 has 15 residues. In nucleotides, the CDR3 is TGTGCTAGCAGCTCAACCGGACTAGCGGGTGAAAAACTGTTTTTT. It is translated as CASSSTGLAGEKLFF.

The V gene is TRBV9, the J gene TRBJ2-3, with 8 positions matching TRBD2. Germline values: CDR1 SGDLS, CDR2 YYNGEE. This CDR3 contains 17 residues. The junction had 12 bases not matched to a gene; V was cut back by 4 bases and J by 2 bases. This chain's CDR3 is CASSRIPIAGNTDTQYF. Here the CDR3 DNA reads TGTGCCAGCAGCCGAATTCCGATAGCGGGGAACACAGATACGCAGTATTTT.

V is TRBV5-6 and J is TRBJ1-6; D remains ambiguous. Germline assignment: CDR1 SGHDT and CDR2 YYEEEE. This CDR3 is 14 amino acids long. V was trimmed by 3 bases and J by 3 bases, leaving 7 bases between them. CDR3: CASSSRGYNSPLHF. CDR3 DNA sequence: TGTGCCAGCAGCTCCCGGGGCTATAATTCACCCCTCCACTTT.

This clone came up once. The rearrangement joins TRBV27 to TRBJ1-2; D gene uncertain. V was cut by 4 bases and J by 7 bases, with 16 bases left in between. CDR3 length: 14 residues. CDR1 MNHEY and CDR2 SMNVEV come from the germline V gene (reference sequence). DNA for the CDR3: TGTGCCAGCAGTTCCCGGCTCTTGGCGGGTGGCTACACCTTC. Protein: CASSSRLLAGGYTF.

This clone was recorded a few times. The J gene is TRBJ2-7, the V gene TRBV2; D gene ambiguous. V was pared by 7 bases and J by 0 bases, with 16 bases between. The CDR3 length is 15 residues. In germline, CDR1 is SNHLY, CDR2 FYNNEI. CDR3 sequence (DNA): TGTGCCAGCACGTTTATGACTCCTAGCTCCTACGAGCAGTACGTC. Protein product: CASTFMTPSSYEQYV.